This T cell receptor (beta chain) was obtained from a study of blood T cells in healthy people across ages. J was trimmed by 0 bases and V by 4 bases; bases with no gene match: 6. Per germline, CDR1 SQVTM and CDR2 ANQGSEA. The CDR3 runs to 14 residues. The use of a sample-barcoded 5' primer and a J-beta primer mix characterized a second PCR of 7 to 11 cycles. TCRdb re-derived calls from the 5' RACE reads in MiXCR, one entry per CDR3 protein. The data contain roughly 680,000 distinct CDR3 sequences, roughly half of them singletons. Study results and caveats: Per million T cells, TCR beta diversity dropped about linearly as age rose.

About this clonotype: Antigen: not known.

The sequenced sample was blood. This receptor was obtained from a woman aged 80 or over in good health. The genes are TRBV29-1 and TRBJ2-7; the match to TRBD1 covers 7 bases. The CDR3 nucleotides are TGCAGCGTTGGGGCACAGGGGAACTCCTACGAGCAGTACTTC. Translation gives CSVGAQGNSYEQYF.